These 8 T cell receptor beta chains were all obtained from the same sample, sequenced in a study of blood T cells in healthy people across ages (dated by TCRdb to between 2014 and 2016). The library was built by means of 5' RACE. Instrument on record: Illumina HiSeq 2500. A second PCR of about 7 to 12 cycles was run with a J-beta primer mix and a sample-barcoded 5' primer. TCRdb itself trimmed the public reads at Q25 with fastp, ran MiXCR and retained productive beta chains. Duplicate CDR3 protein sequences are folded into a single record with the most common DNA and genes. Counted in this sample were some 790,000 distinct CDR3 sequences; 29% of them appeared once. The ten largest account for 15% to 20% of the sample. Sequencing was done on a sample of blood. These receptors all stem from a woman aged 80 or older in good health.

With respect to this clonotype: This may be a read error: a much more frequent sequence differs by one nucleotide. This rearrangement joins TRBV6-2 or TRBV6-3 to TRBJ2-1; a possible D gene is TRBD1 (5 bases). The germline CDR1 and CDR2 sequences are MNHEY and SVGEGT. This CDR3 contains 16 residues. The CDR3 nucleotides are TGTGCCAGCAGTTCTCCCGACAGCCAGTCCTACAATGAGCGGTTCTTC. This translates into CASSSPDSQSYNERFF.

Many counts were recorded for this clonotype. The chain combines TRBV7-2 with TRBJ2-5, with D tentatively TRBD1 or TRBD2 (6 bases each). The CDR3 is made up of 15 amino acids. CDR1 and CDR2 from the germline V gene are SGHTA and FQGNSA. V was shortened by 0 bases and J by 2 bases, with 10 bases between the two germline ends. The CDR3 DNA sequence: TGTGCCAGCAGCTTAGCCAGGGGACTTCAAGAGACCCAGTACTTC. Protein sequence: CASSLARGLQETQYF.

The V call is TRBV21-1, the J call TRBJ2-5; the table names TRBD1, a call not compared with the DNA. The J call may be wrong; the DNA end is better matched by TRBJ2-7. TRBV21-1 is labeled a pseudogene. This CDR3 has 18 residues. CDR3 region: CVSSKEVPGQGKSYEQYF. CDR3 bases: TGTGTCAGCAGCAAAGAGGTCCCGGGACAGGGAAAGTCATACGAGCAGTACTTC.

This clonotype was seen repeatedly, ten times or more. The chain uses TRBV12-3 or TRBV12-4 and TRBJ1-2, with a tentative D call TRBD1 (5 bases). The V and J ends lost 2 bases and 8 bases respectively, with 12 bases between them. The CDR3 extends over 13 amino acids. CDR3 nucleotides: TGTGCCAGCAGTTTAATACAGGCCCAGGGCTACACCTTC. Protein product: CASSLIQAQGYTF.

This clonotype was counted ten times or more. This chain joins TRBV4-2 and TRBJ1-4; tentative D call: TRBD1 (6 bases). There are 15 residues in the CDR3. V shed 0 bases and J shed 9 bases, with 14 bases lying between them. The germline gives CDR1 LGHNA, CDR2 YNFKEQ. The CDR3 DNA follows: TGTGCCAGCAGCCAAGATAAATCAGGGGCGAAAAAACTGTTTTTT. Protein: CASSQDKSGAKKLFF.

The gene calls are TRBV5-1 and TRBJ2-5, with 12 bases lining up with TRBD1. The J call may be in error: the DNA end matches TRBJ2-7 better. The CDR3 extends over 16 amino acids. Per germline, CDR1 SGHRS and CDR2 YFSETQ. CDR3 nucleotide sequence: TGCGCCAGCAGCATAGGCCAGGGACAGGGGGCCCACGAGCAGTACTTC. Translated, it gives CASSIGQGQGAHEQYF.

Ten or more counts support this clonotype. The chain carries TRBV12-3 or TRBV12-4 and TRBJ1-2; D is ambiguous. V lost 4 bases to trimming and J lost 8 bases, with 14 bases between them. The length of the CDR3 is 13 residues. CDR3 in amino acids: CASSWSGSGGYTF. CDR3 DNA sequence: TGTGCCAGCAGTTGGTCGGGATCGGGGGGCTACACCTTC.

Points on this clonotype: A read error may produce the germline difference seen at one junction end. The chain uses TRBV18 and TRBJ1-4, with 8 positions matching TRBD1. This CDR3 region has 16 residues. The germline V gene encodes CDR1 KGHSH and CDR2 LQKENI. CDR3 in DNA: TGTGCCAGCTCACCCCTCGGGACAGGAGATAATGAAGAACTGTTTTTT. Translated, it gives CASSPLGTGDNEELFF. Based on the CDR3 plus reference TRBV18 and TRBJ1-4, the full variable domain is NAGVMQNPRHLVRRRGQEARLRCSPMKGHSHVYWYRQLPEEGLKFMVYLQKENIIDESGMPKERFSAEFPKEGPSILRIQQVVRGDSAAYFCASSPLGTGDNEELFFGSGTQLSVL.